The source of this TCR beta chain is a study of blood T cell repertoires in COVID-19 (dated by TCRdb to the early 2020s). At the level of the whole study: Samples covering the acute and convalescent phases of COVID-19 were provided by collaborators in the United States, Italy and Spain. The prospective study material was composed of cDNA or gDNA derived from T cells, B-cell-depleted T cells, or PBMCs. Subjects who had been exposed to COVID-19, were actively infected with it, or had recovered from it provided the deeply sampled blood TCRbeta repertoires that made up the dataset. A freely available public database, intended as a resource for researchers studying the immune response to SARS-CoV-2, is where the repertoires were released. The samples were drawn from the first 160 participants of the ongoing ImmuneRACE study and from 1,254 subjects provided by 6 global collaborators. The sample metadata nearly always contained a de-identified subject ID, COVID-19 status, age in years and sex. HLA class I and class II types, where available, came from metadata supplied by the sample provider rather than from assay-based typing.

TCRbeta CDR3 regions were amplified from genomic DNA using the immunoSEQ Assay, a bias-controlled multiplex PCR. The study's own analysis went as follows. Within the assay, amplification of reference gene primers was used to estimate how many nucleated cells each sample contained. To quantify the absolute abundance of each unique TCRbeta CDR3 rearrangement, sequence reads were collapsed and filtered. For each sample, productive Simpson clonality was calculated as the square root of Simpson's diversity index across productive rearrangements. TCRdb retrieved this table from immuneACCESS and kept in-frame rearrangements only. Not all clones are present; in checked studies, unresolved V genes account for under half, and no reason is known for the remainder. Clone size and V and J calls were adopted from that table, with D and trimming inferred from the DNA. The sample includes roughly 96,000 clones, with about 80% observed a single time. Of the sample, 4.1% falls within the top ten clones.

With regard to this clone: Its binding antigen is unknown. The sample holds no much larger clone one base away, and base qualities are not on file.

The research as a whole found: The amount of clinical and demographic metadata varied by source and participant and was provided uncurated.

Collaborating institutions collected whole blood in K2EDTA tubes following their own protocols. For TCRbeta analysis, collaborator samples were shipped as frozen whole blood, as isolated PBMCs, or as DNA extracted from either sample type. From its cysteine to its phenylalanine, the CDR3 spans 14 amino acids. The entry retains the CDR3 DNA only, 42 bases that are in frame from base 1. Per the germline V gene, SQVTM is the CDR1 and ANQGSEA is the CDR2. V is clipped by 6 bases and J by 4 bases, and the sequence between their germline boundaries is 17 bases long. The V and J genes are TRBV29-1 and TRBJ2-3, with TRBD1 tentatively as D gene (6 bases match). The sequencing input was peripheral blood. The clonotype was recovered from a man aged 60 to 69 with acute or convalescent COVID-19. Read as DNA, the sequence is TGCAGCGTATGCACGACAGGTGGGTCAGATACGCAGTATTTT. Translated, it gives CSVCTTGGSDTQYF.